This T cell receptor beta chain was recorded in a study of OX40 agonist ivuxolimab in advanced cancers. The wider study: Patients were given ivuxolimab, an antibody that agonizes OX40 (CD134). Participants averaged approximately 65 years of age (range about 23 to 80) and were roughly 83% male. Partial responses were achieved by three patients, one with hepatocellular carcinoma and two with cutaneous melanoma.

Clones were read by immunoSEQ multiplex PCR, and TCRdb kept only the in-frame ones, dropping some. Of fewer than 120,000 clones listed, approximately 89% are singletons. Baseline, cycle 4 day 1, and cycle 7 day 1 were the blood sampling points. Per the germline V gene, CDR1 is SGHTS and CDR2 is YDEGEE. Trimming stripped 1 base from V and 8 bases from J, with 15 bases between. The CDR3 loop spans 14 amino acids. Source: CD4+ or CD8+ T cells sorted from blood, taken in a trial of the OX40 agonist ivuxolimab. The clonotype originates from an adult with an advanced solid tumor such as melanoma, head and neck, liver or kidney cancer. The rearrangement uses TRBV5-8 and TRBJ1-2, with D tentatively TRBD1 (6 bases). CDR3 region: CASSLSRGRGGYTF. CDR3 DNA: TGTGCCAGCAGCTTGAGCAGGGGACGGGGCGGCTACACCTTC.